This T cell receptor beta chain was obtained from a study of OX40 agonist ivuxolimab in advanced cancers. Overall study context: The dose-escalation group included hepatocellular carcinoma, melanoma, renal cell carcinoma and head and neck cancer. Three patients responded partially, comprising one with hepatocellular carcinoma and two with cutaneous melanoma.

Any history of autoimmune disease or systemic immunosuppression disqualified patients. TCRdb's table, derived via immunoSEQ multiplex PCR, lists solely in-frame clones and lacks some. The sample lists about 55,000 clones, around 80% occurring once. Trimming took off 2 bases at V and 8 bases at J, with 7 bases between the two ends. The germline CDR1 and CDR2 sequences are SEHNR and FQNEAQ (reference sequence). This CDR3 is built from 13 residues. This sequence joins TRBV7-9 and TRBJ1-6; D unclear. Sequences were derived from CD4+ or CD8+ T cells sorted from blood, sampled in a trial of the OX40 agonist ivuxolimab. The receptor was derived from an adult with an advanced solid tumor such as melanoma, head and neck, liver or kidney cancer. The chain's CDR3 is CASSLIGDSPLHF. The CDR3 DNA follows: TGTGCCAGCAGCTTAATTGGGGATTCACCCCTCCACTTT.